This T cell receptor (beta chain) was sequenced in a study of cytomegalovirus exposure and HLA in healthy donors. Study overall: The 95 million to 120 million unique TCR beta sequences, from roughly 180 million T cells, were found by an earlier analysis.

Study-level points and caveats: Cytomegalovirus-associated TCR beta chains were listed, numbering some 180. Information on immune exposure was restricted to one variable (CMV serostatus). Later work found most CMV-associated TCR beta chains apparently HLA-restricted.

The PCR had 60 Vbeta and 13 Jbeta primers. The protocol was immunoSEQ multiplex PCR, while the TCRdb copy is restricted to in-frame clones and leaves out a portion. The data hold 110,000 to 150,000 clones, with about four fifths observed a single time. Per the germline V gene, CDR1 is GTSNPN and CDR2 is SVGIG (reference sequence). The CDR3 has 12 residues. The V gene lost 3 bases and the J gene lost 8 bases, with 13 bases spanning the gap. As to this clone: Its antigen is undetermined.

The TCR sequence derives from a woman younger than 30 in good health and CMV-seropositive. Specimen: PBMCs. This chain joins TRBV30 and TRBJ1-1, with D possibly TRBD1 on 6 matching bases. The CDR3, as DNA: TGTGCCTGGAGCCTCGGACAGAGAGAAGCTTTCTTT. Translated: CAWSLGQREAFF.